Listed here are 26 T cell receptor beta chains from one sample, sequenced in a study of blood T cell repertoires in COVID-19. Data came from immunoSEQ multiplex PCR; TCRdb stores just in-frame clones and leaves some out. The table has some 40,000 clones, about 86% seen once. Sequencing was carried out using peripheral blood. Source of these receptors: a man in his forties with active COVID-19.

This rearrangement joins TRBV27 to TRBJ2-7; 8 bases align to TRBD2. V shed 5 bases, J shed 9 bases, and the junction held 6 bases outside the gene matches. The CDR3 is made up of 12 amino acids. Germline V gene data show CDR1 as MNHEY and CDR2 as SMNVEV (reference sequence). The CDR3 DNA follows: TGTGCCAGCAGTCCCGGGACTAGGGGGCAGTACTTC. Translating it yields CASSPGTRGQYF.

This clone was recorded only once. The genes are TRBV7-9 and TRBJ2-7, with 8 positions matching TRBD2. The J segment lost 4 bases and the V segment lost 7 bases, leaving 9 bases of the junction unmatched. There are 14 residues in the CDR3. In germline, CDR1 is SEHNR, CDR2 FQNEAQ (reference sequence). This chain's CDR3 is CASNSGSLRYEQYF. The CDR3 DNA is TGTGCCAGCAACAGCGGGAGCCTTCGATACGAGCAGTACTTC.

The chain carries TRBV28 and TRBJ1-2, with 7 positions matching TRBD1. After removal of 6 bases from V and 8 bases from J, the junction contained 15 bases not matched to a gene. Germline loops: CDR1 MDHEN, CDR2 SYDVKM. CDR3 size: 15 residues. The CDR3 here is CASSDRADRTCGYTF. CDR3 nucleotide sequence: TGTGCCAGCAGCGACAGGGCAGATAGAACTTGCGGCTACACCTTC.

CDR3 amino acids: CASSPGTGFRYEQYF. CDR3 coding DNA: TGTGCCAGCAGCCCGGGGACAGGCTTTCGCTACGAGCAGTACTTC. The chain combines TRBV9 with TRBJ2-7; TRBD1 aligns across 8 bases. The CDR3 has 15 amino acids. Germline CDR1 is SGDLS and CDR2 is YYNGEE. With 4 bases clipped from V and 3 bases from J, the junction kept 9 bases outside the gene matches.

The chain employs TRBV29-1 and TRBJ2-1; 9 bases line up with TRBD2. The CDR3 is 14 residues long. V gave up 6 bases and J gave up 4 bases; unmatched junction bases: 7. CDR1 SQVTM and CDR2 ANQGSEA come from the germline V gene. CDR3 sequence reads: CSVYSGSGYNEQFF. The CDR3 bases are TGCAGCGTATATAGCGGGAGCGGGTACAATGAGCAGTTCTTC.

There are a few counts of this clone. The rearrangement links TRBV6-1 to TRBJ2-2; the D gene is possibly TRBD2 (5 bases). The CDR3 runs 14 residues. Germline-derived CDR1 and CDR2 are MNHNS and SASEGT. Trimming removed 0 bases from V and 11 bases from J, with 13 bases in between. Here the CDR3 reads CASSEALDFPELFF. As DNA, the CDR3 is TGTGCCAGCAGTGAAGCGCTGGACTTCCCCGAGCTGTTTTTT.

This clone was observed once. The gene calls are TRBV12-3 or TRBV12-4 and TRBJ1-5; a possible D gene is TRBD1 (6 bases). There are 13 residues in the CDR3. The germline V and J ends were trimmed by 6 bases and 3 bases, with 9 bases remaining between them. DNA of the CDR3: TGTGCCAGCAGACGGACAGACAATCAGCCCCAGCATTTT. Its protein is CASRRTDNQPQHF.

CDR3 residues: CASSEGAGSYGYTF. CDR3 nucleotides: TGTGCCAGCAGCGAGGGAGCCGGTTCCTATGGCTACACCTTC. The chain uses TRBV7-9 and TRBJ1-2; D is ambiguous. V shed 5 bases and J shed 4 bases, with 14 bases lying between them. Germline CDR1 is SEHNR and CDR2 is FQNEAQ (reference sequence). This CDR3 region has 14 residues.

This sequence joins TRBV7-2 and TRBJ2-5, with a weak D call TRBD2 (6 bases). CDR3 length: 14 amino acids. Per germline, CDR1 SGHTA and CDR2 FQGNSA. Trimming removed 1 base from V and 3 bases from J, with 9 bases in between. This chain's CDR3 is CASSLGRREETQYF. CDR3 nucleotide sequence: TGTGCCAGCAGCTTAGGGAGGAGGGAAGAGACCCAGTACTTC.

The chain combines TRBV5-1 with TRBJ1-4; D not certain. Germline V lookup: CDR1 SGHRS, CDR2 YFSETQ. There are 16 residues in the CDR3. Between the trimmed V and J ends, which lost 5 bases and 8 bases, there was a span of 22 bases. In DNA form, the CDR3 reads TGCGCCAGCAGGCCATCCGAAAGGGAGTGGGAAGAAAAACTGTTTTTT. This codes for CASRPSEREWEEKLFF.

The chain has TRBV2 and TRBJ1-1, with 9 positions matching TRBD1. The trim removed 6 bases at V and 4 bases at J, leaving 6 bases unmatched. CDR1 and CDR2 from the germline V gene are SNHLY and FYNNEI. The CDR3 spans 14 residues. CDR3 amino acids: CASRGTGISTEAFF. Written as DNA, the CDR3 is TGTGCCAGCAGGGGGACAGGGATTAGCACTGAAGCTTTCTTT.

The V and J genes are TRBV28 and TRBJ1-2, with unresolved D. V lost 6 bases and J lost 13, with 15 bases in between. Per the germline V gene, CDR1 is MDHEN and CDR2 is SYDVKM. The CDR3 runs to 11 residues. The DNA for the CDR3 is TGTGCCAGCAGCCTACCCGGCGACTCCACCTTC. Its translation: CASSLPGDSTF.

CDR3 DNA: TGTGCCACCAGTGATCCAGGGAACACTGAAGCTTTCTTT. Translating it yields CATSDPGNTEAFF. J is TRBJ1-1 and V is TRBV24-1; D is undetermined. This CDR3 region has 13 residues. V dropped 3 bases and J dropped 1 base, with 5 bases sitting between them. From germline, CDR1 is KGHDR and CDR2 SFDVKD.

The chain uses TRBV5-1 and TRBJ1-1, with 10 bases matching TRBD1. The germline V gene has CDR1 SGHRS and CDR2 YFSETQ. V shed 3 bases and J 11 bases; nucleotides not matched to a gene: 10. The CDR3 is 14 residues long. CDR3 DNA: TGCGCCAGCAGCTCGTATACCCGGGACAGGGGCGCTTTCTTT. Its protein product is CASSSYTRDRGAFF. The complete variable domain, with remaining parts taken from reference TRBV5-1 and TRBJ1-1, reads KAGVTQTPRYLIKTRGQQVTLSCSPISGHRSVSWYQQTPGQGLQFLFEYFSETQRNKGNFPGRFSGRQFSNSRSEMNVSTLELGDSALYLCASSSYTRDRGAFFGQGTRLTVV.

Comment on this clone: Sequence at one end of the junction differs from germline and may be a read error. V and J are TRBV19 and TRBJ1-5, with D unresolved. The germline CDR1 and CDR2 sequences are LNHDA and SQIVND (reference sequence). The CDR3 extends over 15 amino acids. CDR3 in amino acids: CASSVDGEGGEPQHF. For the CDR3, the DNA is TGTGCCAGTAGTGTAGACGGGGAGGGCGGCGAGCCCCAGCATTTT.

This chain joins TRBV6-5 and TRBJ1-1; no definite D call. Per germline, CDR1 MNHEY and CDR2 SVGAGI. CDR3 length: 14 residues. V shed 2 bases and J shed 4 bases, with 11 bases lying between them. This CDR3 reads CASSYGGATTEAFF. Written as DNA, the CDR3 is TGTGCCAGCAGTTACGGAGGCGCGACCACTGAAGCTTTCTTT.

The CDR3 bases are TGTGCCATCCTTAAAATTACAGGGGGCCAAGAGACCCAGTACTTC. It translates to CAILKITGGQETQYF. The chain carries TRBV10-3 and TRBJ2-5; 8 nucleotides align to TRBD1. Germline-derived CDR1 and CDR2 are ENHRY and SYGVKD. V gave up 8 bases and J gave up 1 base; unmatched junction bases: 9. The CDR3 extends over 15 amino acids.

This clone has more than one count but fewer than ten. The gene calls are TRBV7-9 and TRBJ2-1; D gene ambiguous. This CDR3 is 16 amino acids long. Germline V gene data show CDR1 as SEHNR and CDR2 as FQNEAQ (reference sequence). Trimming stripped 0 bases from V and 1 base from J, with 10 bases between. The CDR3 reads CASSLADQASYNEQFF. The CDR3 DNA reads TGTGCCAGCAGCTTAGCGGATCAGGCGTCCTACAATGAGCAGTTCTTC.

The V call is TRBV9, the J call TRBJ2-2, with 9 bases matching TRBD2. CDR3 length: 16 residues. J was trimmed by 7 bases and V by 0 bases; bases with no gene match: 7. Germline CDR1 is SGDLS and CDR2 is YYNGEE. The CDR3: CASSVVPAGGSGELFF. DNA of the CDR3: TGTGCCAGCAGCGTAGTCCCAGCGGGAGGAAGCGGGGAGCTGTTTTTT.

The chain employs TRBV18 and TRBJ2-7, with 10 bases lining up with TRBD1. This CDR3 is built from 17 residues. Germline-derived CDR1 and CDR2 are KGHSH and LQKENI. V trimming: 2 bases; J trimming: 1 base; junction bases outside the gene matches: 8. CDR3 region: CASSPLTSGQGSYEQYF. For the CDR3, the DNA is TGTGCCAGCTCACCATTAACTTCGGGACAGGGGTCCTACGAGCAGTACTTC.

The chain couples TRBV5-8 to TRBJ2-4; D not certain. CDR3 length: 15 amino acids. V dropped 3 bases and J dropped 0 bases, with 10 bases sitting between them. Germline V gene sequence: CDR1 SGHTS, CDR2 YDEGEE. Written as DNA, the CDR3 is TGTGCCAGCAGCTCGAGACTGCTAGCCAAAAACATTCAGTACTTC. It is translated as CASSSRLLAKNIQYF. Supplemented by reference TRBV5-8 and TRBJ2-4, the full variable domain reads EAGVTQSPTHLIKTRGQQATLRCSPISGHTSVYWYQQALGLGLQFLLWYDEGEERNRGNFPPRFSGRQFPNYSSELNVNALELEDSALYLCASSSRLLAKNIQYFGAGTRLSVL.

The chain carries TRBV9 and TRBJ1-1; no firm D call. The V gene lost 0 bases and the J gene lost 6 bases, with 12 bases spanning the gap. CDR3 length: 14 residues. From germline, CDR1 is SGDLS and CDR2 YYNGEE. CDR3: CASSVETEGAEAFF. The DNA of the CDR3 is TGTGCCAGCAGCGTAGAAACGGAGGGCGCTGAAGCTTTCTTT.

About this clone itself: One junction end does not reproduce the germline sequence, and a read error may be involved. The CDR3 loop is CASSILGTGSHEQYF. For the CDR3, the DNA is TGTGCCAGTAGTATACTTGGGACAGGCTCCCACGAGCAGTACTTC. The chain recombines TRBV19 with TRBJ2-7; TRBD1 matches at 8 bases. This CDR3 has 15 residues. Per the germline V gene, CDR1 is LNHDA and CDR2 is SQIVND (reference sequence).

The J gene is TRBJ2-1, the V gene TRBV18, with 8 bases identical to TRBD2. Germline CDR1 and CDR2: KGHSH and LQKENI. The CDR3 runs 16 residues. J was trimmed by 0 bases and V by 3 bases; bases with no gene match: 4. CDR3 nucleotides: TGTGCCAGCTCACCTTTAGCGGGACTCTCCTACAATGAGCAGTTCTTC. Translation gives CASSPLAGLSYNEQFF.

V and J are TRBV21-1 and TRBJ1-1; TRBD1, the table's D call, lacks a check against the DNA. TRBV21-1 is annotated as a pseudogene. This CDR3 is built from 15 residues. DNA for the CDR3: TGTGCCAGCAGCACCTCGGACAGTCCGCACACTGAAGCTTTCTTT. This encodes CASSTSDSPHTEAFF.

This clone has only one observation. One junction end does not reproduce the germline sequence, and a read error may be involved. The chain joins TRBV4-2 to TRBJ2-2; D call uncertain. The CDR3 has 17 amino acids. The germline CDR1 and CDR2 sequences are LGHNA and YNFKEQ. This chain's CDR3 is CVSSQDRGGTVTGELFF. The CDR3 DNA sequence: TGTGTCAGCAGCCAAGATAGAGGCGGTACGGTCACCGGGGAGCTGTTTTTT.